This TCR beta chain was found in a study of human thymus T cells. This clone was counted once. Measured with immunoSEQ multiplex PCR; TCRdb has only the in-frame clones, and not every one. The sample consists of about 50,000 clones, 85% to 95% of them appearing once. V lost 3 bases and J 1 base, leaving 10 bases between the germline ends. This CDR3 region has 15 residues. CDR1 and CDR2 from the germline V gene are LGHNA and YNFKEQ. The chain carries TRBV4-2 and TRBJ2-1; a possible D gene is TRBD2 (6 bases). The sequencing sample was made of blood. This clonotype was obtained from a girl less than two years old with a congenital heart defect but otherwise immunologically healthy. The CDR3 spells CASSQGRGSYNEQFF. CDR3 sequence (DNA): TGTGCCAGCAGCCAGGGCCGGGGGTCCTACAATGAGCAGTTCTTC.